What follows are 10 T cell receptor beta chains derived from one specimen sequenced in a study of blood T cells in healthy people across ages. Together with a sample-barcoded 5' primer, a J-beta primer mix was included in a second PCR lasting about 7 to 12 cycles. TCRdb re-called the 5' RACE reads with MiXCR, one entry per CDR3 protein. The sample carries around 1,000,000 distinct CDR3 sequences, 25% recorded once. This sample was shared with a second study, whose subject was T cells of mothers and their children.

Sequencing was performed on blood. The receptors originated from a girl aged 2 to 9 in good health.

This clonotype appeared a few times. The V and J genes are TRBV29-1 and TRBJ1-4; no firm D call. The CDR3 is made up of 14 amino acids. Trimming took 0 bases from V and 8 from J, leaving 13 bases between them. From germline, CDR1 is SQVTM and CDR2 ANQGSEA. CDR3 amino acids: CSVEDPSGPEKLFF. The CDR3 DNA reads as TGCAGCGTTGAAGATCCTTCAGGCCCCGAAAAACTGTTTTTT.

The genes are TRBV20-1 and TRBJ2-2; D uncertain. The CDR3 extends over 14 amino acids. The V gene's germline CDR1 is DFQATT and CDR2 SNEGSKA (reference sequence). The germline V and J ends were trimmed by 5 bases and 3 bases, with 13 bases remaining between them. This chain's CDR3 is CSAVFGPYTGELFF. Here the CDR3 DNA reads TGCAGTGCTGTGTTTGGTCCTTACACCGGGGAGCTGTTTTTT.

The rearrangement uses TRBV7-8 and TRBJ2-5; TRBD1 matches at 8 bases. The assigned J gene may be wrong: the sequence end matches TRBJ2-7 better. Per the germline V gene, CDR1 is SGHVS and CDR2 is FQNEAQ. The CDR3 sequence is 16 residues long. CDR3 nucleotide sequence: TGTGCCAGCAGCCTCCGGCTGGACAGGGCCCCCTACGAGCAGTACTTC. This sequence encodes CASSLRLDRAPYEQYF.

This chain joins TRBV5-6 and TRBJ2-5; 8 bases align to TRBD1. The last part of the DNA fits TRBJ2-7 better; the J call may be wrong. The CDR3 consists of 13 residues. CDR1 and CDR2 (germline): SGHDT, YYEEEE. The CDR3 DNA reads TGTGCCAGCAGCCAGGGGACAGGCAACGAGCAGTACTTC. Translation: CASSQGTGNEQYF.

The V and J genes are TRBV7-9 and TRBJ2-5, with D perhaps TRBD2 (6 bases). Per the germline V gene, CDR1 is SEHNR and CDR2 is FQNEAQ (reference sequence). V gave up 8 bases and J gave up 5 bases, with 12 bases separating them. The CDR3 length is 12 residues. Here the CDR3 reads CASDSGVETQYF. The CDR3 DNA is TGTGCCAGCGATAGCGGAGTCGAGACCCAGTACTTC.

The rearrangement links TRBV5-1 to TRBJ1-4, with TRBD1 matching 12 bases. The ends lost 3 bases at V and 10 bases at J; junction bases unmatched: 7. The CDR3 contains 15 residues. Germline CDR1 is SGHRS and CDR2 is YFSETQ. The CDR3 loop is CASSSGDRGLGKLFF. DNA for the CDR3: TGCGCCAGCAGCTCCGGGGACAGGGGGCTTGGAAAACTGTTTTTT. Supplemented by reference TRBV5-1 and TRBJ1-4, the full variable domain reads KAGVTQTPRYLIKTRGQQVTLSCSPISGHRSVSWYQQTPGQGLQFLFEYFSETQRNKGNFPGRFSGRQFSNSRSEMNVSTLELGDSALYLCASSSGDRGLGKLFFGSGTQLSVL.

The chain employs TRBV10-3 and TRBJ2-5; no clear D. The J call is doubtful: the DNA matches TRBJ2-7 better. Germline values: CDR1 ENHRY, CDR2 SYGVKD. The CDR3 sequence is 12 residues long. The CDR3 region is CAISPHNYEQYF. The DNA of the CDR3 is TGTGCCATCAGTCCCCATAACTACGAGCAGTACTTC.

This chain uses TRBV6-5 with TRBJ2-5; tentative D call: TRBD1 (7 bases). V lost 7 bases to trimming and J lost 2 bases, with 17 bases between them. The CDR3 loop spans 15 amino acids. In germline, CDR1 is MNHEY, CDR2 SVGAGI. The CDR3, as DNA: TGTGCCAGCACCTGGGGGGCAGGGGGACAAGAGACCCAGTACTTC. Translating it yields CASTWGAGGQETQYF.

The table lists this clonotype with a few counts. The CDR3 DNA reads TGTGCCAGCAGCTCGACTAGCGGGAAATACAATGAGCAGTTCTTC. Translating gives CASSSTSGKYNEQFF. This chain uses TRBV7-2 with TRBJ2-1; 11 nucleotides match TRBD2. The CDR3 is made up of 15 amino acids. The ends lost 4 bases at V and 4 bases at J; junction bases unmatched: 3. Germline loops: CDR1 SGHTA, CDR2 FQGNSA.

V is TRBV5-1 and J is TRBJ1-1, with TRBD1 matching over 8 bases. In germline, CDR1 is SGHRS, CDR2 YFSETQ. The ends lost 0 bases at V and 7 bases at J; junction bases unmatched: 11. The CDR3 is 16 residues long. The CDR3 coding sequence is TGCGCCAGCAGCTTGGACAGGGGGACGATCCGCGGTGAAGCTTTCTTT. Translating it yields CASSLDRGTIRGEAFF.